This is a list of T cell receptor beta chains from one sample in a study of blood T cell repertoires in COVID-19. Data came from immunoSEQ multiplex PCR; TCRdb stores just in-frame clones and leaves some out. The sample yields about 99,000 clones, around 79% seen once. Sequencing used peripheral blood. The receptors stem from a woman of 80 years or more with active or convalescent COVID-19. Each CDR3 is given with its conserved first and last residue. Fields, in order: clone size, D gene, V gene, J gene, CDR3 protein, CDR3 DNA. D genes are given only for firm matches. Expanded clones get a size class; other rows say once, few or many, or leave the size out.

size: -
D: TRBD2
V: TRBV25-1
J: TRBJ2-3
CDR3: CASSEASGPDTQYF
DNA: TGTGCCAGCAGTGAGGCTAGCGGTCCGGATACGCAGTATTTT

size: -
D: TRBD1
V: TRBV11-2
J: TRBJ1-2
CDR3: CASRRTGDSEGYTF
DNA: TGTGCCAGCAGACGTACAGGGGATTCGGAGGGCTACACCTTC

size: -
D: -
V: TRBV18
J: TRBJ1-2
CDR3: CASSSQGNYGYTF
DNA: TGTGCCAGCTCATCTCAGGGGAACTATGGCTACACCTTC

size: -
D: -
V: TRBV6-5
J: TRBJ1-2
CDR3: CASSYRRGSTGYTF
DNA: TGTGCCAGCAGTTACCGACGAGGAAGCACTGGCTACACCTTC

size: -
D: -
V: TRBV7-2
J: TRBJ2-7
CDR3: CASSLTRGSHEQYF
DNA: TGTGCCAGCAGCTTAACCCGGGGTAGTCACGAGCAGTACTTC

size: few
D: -
V: TRBV4-1
J: TRBJ2-5
CDR3: CASALMGQGRGETQYF
DNA: TGCGCCAGCGCCCTCATGGGGCAGGGGCGAGGAGAGACCCAGTACTTC

size: -
D: -
V: TRBV27
J: TRBJ2-1
CDR3: CASSLSWGEGNEQFF
DNA: TGTGCCAGCAGTTTATCTTGGGGAGAGGGCAATGAGCAGTTCTTC

size: few
D: -
V: TRBV2
J: TRBJ2-5
CDR3: CATWDYQETQYF
DNA: TGTGCCACCTGGGACTACCAAGAGACCCAGTACTTC

size: once
D: -
V: TRBV5-6
J: TRBJ1-5
CDR3: CASSLGGFGNQPQHF
DNA: TGTGCCAGCAGCTTGGGAGGCTTCGGCAATCAGCCCCAGCATTTT

size: few
D: TRBD2
V: TRBV7-6
J: TRBJ2-1
CDR3: CASSGGKLGTSGSISYNEQFF
DNA: TGTGCCAGCAGCGGAGGGAAGCTTGGGACTAGCGGGAGTATCTCCTACAATGAGCAGTTCTTC

size: -
D: -
V: TRBV9
J: TRBJ2-1
CDR3: CASSVGGDEQFF
DNA: TGTGCCAGCAGCGTAGGAGGAGATGAGCAGTTCTTC

size: -
D: TRBD1
V: TRBV7-7
J: TRBJ2-5
CDR3: CASSDRDRKKETQYF
DNA: TGTGCTAGCAGCGACCGGGACAGGAAGAAAGAGACCCAGTACTTC

size: -
D: -
V: TRBV2
J: TRBJ2-3
CDR3: CASSGRRRGTDTQYF
DNA: TGTGCCAGCAGTGGGCGGCGGCGGGGCACAGATACGCAGTATTTT

size: -
D: TRBD1
V: TRBV27
J: TRBJ2-7
CDR3: CASSRDRGYEQYF
DNA: TGTGCCAGCAGCCGGGACAGGGGCTACGAGCAGTACTTC

size: -
D: -
V: TRBV7-3
J: TRBJ1-2
CDR3: CASSWSRGYGYTF
DNA: TGTGCCAGCAGCTGGTCCCGCGGGTATGGCTACACCTTC

size: -
D: TRBD1
V: TRBV9
J: TRBJ2-2
CDR3: CASSVTGGGTGELFF
DNA: TGTGCCAGCAGCGTTACAGGGGGCGGCACCGGGGAGCTGTTTTTT

size: -
D: -
V: TRBV10-2
J: TRBJ1-1
CDR3: CASSRETNIEAFF
DNA: TGCGCCAGCAGCAGGGAAACGAACATTGAAGCTTTCTTT

size: -
D: TRBD2
V: TRBV7-2
J: TRBJ2-3
CDR3: CASSFGRGTDTQYF
DNA: TGTGCCAGCAGCTTCGGGAGGGGCACAGATACGCAGTATTTT

size: once
D: TRBD2
V: TRBV12-5
J: TRBJ2-5
CDR3: CAREARGELETQYF
DNA: TGTGCTAGGGAGGCCCGGGGGGAGTTGGAGACCCAGTACTTC

size: few
D: TRBD1
V: TRBV5-5
J: TRBJ1-2
CDR3: CASSAQGVGYGYTF
DNA: TGTGCCAGCAGCGCACAGGGGGTTGGCTATGGCTACACCTTC

size: -
D: TRBD2
V: TRBV19
J: TRBJ2-1
CDR3: CASSIPRTSGIYNEQFF
DNA: TGTGCCAGTAGTATCCCCCGGACTAGCGGCATATACAATGAGCAGTTCTTC

size: -
D: -
V: TRBV19
J: TRBJ1-2
CDR3: CASSIPGYYGYTF
DNA: TGTGCCAGTAGTATTCCAGGGTACTATGGCTACACCTTC

size: -
D: TRBD1
V: TRBV5-6
J: TRBJ2-2
CDR3: CASSLGQGYTGELFF
DNA: TGTGCCAGCAGCCTGGGACAGGGCTACACCGGGGAGCTGTTTTTT

size: -
D: -
V: TRBV5-6
J: TRBJ2-2
CDR3: CASSWTRTNTGELFF
DNA: TGTGCCAGCAGCTGGACCAGGACTAACACCGGGGAGCTGTTTTTT

size: -
D: TRBD2
V: TRBV6-1
J: TRBJ2-1
CDR3: CASSEGGSSYNEQFF
DNA: TGTGCCAGCAGTGAGGGCGGGAGCTCCTACAATGAGCAGTTCTTC

size: -
D: TRBD1
V: TRBV12-3/TRBV12-4
J: TRBJ1-3
CDR3: CASTGQVGNTIYF
DNA: TGTGCCAGCACCGGACAGGTCGGAAACACCATATATTTT

size: -
D: -
V: TRBV5-1
J: TRBJ2-5
CDR3: CASSLNTETQYF
DNA: TGCGCCAGCAGCTTGAACACAGAGACCCAGTACTTC

size: -
D: TRBD1
V: TRBV9
J: TRBJ1-2
CDR3: CASSVGQGNDGYTF
DNA: TGTGCCAGCAGCGTAGGACAGGGAAACGATGGCTACACCTTC

size: -
D: TRBD1
V: TRBV5-5
J: TRBJ1-6
CDR3: CASSRNPGTGGHSPLHF
DNA: TGTGCCAGCAGCAGAAACCCCGGGACAGGGGGACATTCACCCCTCCACTTT

size: -
D: TRBD1
V: TRBV15
J: TRBJ2-2
CDR3: CATSDRGPPSNTGELFF
DNA: TGTGCCACCAGCGACAGGGGGCCTCCCTCGAACACCGGGGAGCTGTTTTTT

size: -
D: -
V: TRBV5-4
J: TRBJ2-1
CDR3: CASSYPLTEENEQFF
DNA: TGTGCCAGCAGCTATCCCTTGACGGAGGAGAATGAGCAGTTCTTC

size: -
D: TRBD2
V: TRBV5-5
J: TRBJ2-7
CDR3: CASSQGLAGTPQYF
DNA: TGTGCCAGCAGCCAGGGACTAGCGGGGACACCGCAGTACTTC

size: -
D: -
V: TRBV28
J: TRBJ2-5
CDR3: CASSLRLGETQYF
DNA: TGTGCCAGCAGTCTGAGATTGGGCGAGACCCAGTACTTC

size: -
D: -
V: TRBV12-3/TRBV12-4
J: TRBJ1-5
CDR3: CASSLGTIPPQHF
DNA: TGTGCCAGCAGTTTGGGGACAATCCCGCCCCAGCATTTT

size: -
D: -
V: TRBV9
J: TRBJ2-2
CDR3: CASTQGTGELFF
DNA: TGTGCCAGCACCCAGGGGACCGGGGAGCTGTTTTTT

size: medium-sized
D: TRBD1
V: TRBV27
J: TRBJ1-5
CDR3: CASGQTGVEQPQHF
DNA: TGTGCCAGCGGACAGACAGGGGTGGAACAGCCCCAGCATTTT

size: -
D: TRBD2
V: TRBV7-2
J: TRBJ2-7
CDR3: CASSLGSSGYEQYF
DNA: TGTGCCAGCAGCTTAGGTTCTAGCGGGTACGAGCAGTACTTC

size: -
D: TRBD1
V: TRBV9
J: TRBJ2-3
CDR3: CASSLRDRGPRDTQYF
DNA: TGTGCCAGCAGCCTCCGGGACAGGGGTCCCAGAGATACGCAGTATTTT

size: once
D: TRBD2
V: TRBV11-3
J: TRBJ2-3
CDR3: CASSLVAGGPADTQYF
DNA: TGTGCCAGCAGCTTAGTAGCGGGAGGGCCTGCAGATACGCAGTATTTT

size: -
D: TRBD1
V: TRBV19
J: TRBJ1-5
CDR3: CASTRGQGQPQHF
DNA: TGTGCCAGTACCCGGGGACAGGGGCAGCCCCAGCATTTT

size: many
D: TRBD1
V: TRBV27
J: TRBJ1-2
CDR3: CASRRTGDYYGYTF
DNA: TGTGCCAGCAGACGGACAGGGGACTACTATGGCTACACCTTC

size: -
D: -
V: TRBV6-2/TRBV6-3
J: TRBJ1-1
CDR3: CASSYRGRDEAFF
DNA: TGTGCCAGCAGTTACCGGGGGAGGGATGAAGCTTTCTTT

size: -
D: TRBD2
V: TRBV19
J: TRBJ2-2
CDR3: CASSTGLAGDTGELFF
DNA: TGTGCCAGTAGTACCGGACTAGCGGGAGACACCGGGGAGCTGTTTTTT

size: -
D: -
V: TRBV7-7
J: TRBJ2-5
CDR3: CASSLNARGETQYF
DNA: TGTGCTAGCAGCTTAAACGCCCGAGGGGAGACCCAGTACTTC

size: -
D: -
V: TRBV24-1
J: TRBJ2-5
CDR3: CATSDPGETQYF
DNA: TGTGCCACCAGTGACCCCGGGGAGACCCAGTACTTC